Each of the 5 T cell receptor beta chains below was sequenced from the same sample in a study of T cells expressing NK-cell markers. TCRdb re-called the 5' RACE reads and shows each CDR3 protein once, DNA omitted. This table holds 3,000 or so distinct CDR3 sequences. The source material was blood T cells: a sorted CD56 or NKG2C T cell subset, CD4+ or CD8+ T cells, or bulk PBMC T cells (not recorded which). The origin of the receptors is a man aged 18 to 70 in good health.

The chain uses TRBV7-2 and TRBJ2-3; TCRdb proposes TRBD2, but this gene call is untestable without DNA. The CDR3 is made up of 13 amino acids. The germline V gene encodes CDR1 SGHTA and CDR2 FQGNSA. CDR3 sequence: CASSPSGGDTQYF.

The J gene is TRBJ1-6, the V gene TRBV20-1; TCRdb designates TRBD1, a call that cannot be tested without DNA. CDR3 length: 15 amino acids. Germline CDR1 is DFQATT and CDR2 is SNEGSKA (reference sequence). CDR3 sequence reads: CSARGTGGYNSPLHF.

V gene TRBV7-8 combines with J gene TRBJ2-2; TCRdb selects TRBD1, and the lack of DNA leaves this call unchecked. The CDR3 sequence is 13 residues long. Germline V gene lookup returns CDR1 SGHVS and CDR2 FQNEAQ. CDR3 sequence: CASSLTGSGELFF.

The genes are TRBV7-8 and TRBJ2-2. Germline CDR1 is SGHVS and CDR2 is FQNEAQ. The CDR3 is made up of 11 amino acids. CDR3 sequence reads: CASSFPGELFF.

This CDR3 is CASSDTGGKNEQFF. The chain recombines TRBV6-4 with TRBJ2-1; TCRdb lists TRBD1, though no DNA is available to test this call. The CDR3 length is 14 residues. Looked up from germline, CDR1 is MRHNA and CDR2 is SNTAGT.